Listed below are T cell receptor beta chains from one sample, sequenced in a study of blood T cell repertoires in COVID-19. Using immunoSEQ multiplex PCR, the repertoire was profiled, and TCRdb retains in-frame clones only, with some absent. This table holds 65,000 or so clones, just over 70% found once. The sequenced material came from PBMCs or T cells enriched from blood (not recorded which). These TCRs come from a woman aged 60-75 years who had been exposed to COVID-19. Each CDR3 is given with its conserved first and last residue. A D gene is named only where the DNA matches it firmly. Only part of the rows carry a size: once, few, many, or a class if the clone is expanded.

V gene	D gene	J gene	clone size	CDR3 DNA	CDR3 protein
TRBV2	TRBD1	TRBJ2-6	-	TGTGCCAGCAGGGGGGGACAGGGACCCTCTGGGGCCAACGTCCTGACTTTC	CASRGGQGPSGANVLTF
TRBV2	-	TRBJ2-2	-	TGTGCCAGCCAAGGGACATCCGGGGAGCTGTTTTTT	CASQGTSGELFF
TRBV28	TRBD2	TRBJ2-7	-	TGTGCCAGCAGTTTGACTAGCGGGAGGCCATACGAGCAGTACTTC	CASSLTSGRPYEQYF
TRBV6-5	TRBD2	TRBJ2-7	-	TGTGCCAGCGTGGAGGGCGGGAGGGCCTACGAGCAGTACTTC	CASVEGGRAYEQYF
TRBV6-1	TRBD1	TRBJ1-1	-	TGTGCCAGCAGTGAACAAGTCGGACAGGCCACTGAAGCTTTCTTT	CASSEQVGQATEAFF
TRBV10-2	TRBD1	TRBJ1-5	few	TGCGCCAGCAGTATCGGCGCGGGACAGGCTTCCAATCAGCCCCAGCATTTT	CASSIGAGQASNQPQHF
TRBV3-1/TRBV3-2	-	TRBJ1-2	-	TGTGCCAGCACCTCCCGACAGGAAGGAGCCTATGGCTACACCTTC	CASTSRQEGAYGYTF
TRBV2	TRBD1	TRBJ1-6	-	TGTGCCAGCGGTGATGACAGGGCTTATAATTCACCCCTCCACTTT	CASGDDRAYNSPLHF
TRBV9	TRBD1	TRBJ1-5	-	TGTGCCAGCAGCGCCGGGACAGGGGAAGATCAGCCCCAGCATTTT	CASSAGTGEDQPQHF
TRBV7-9	-	TRBJ2-5	-	TGTGCCAGCAGCTTCGGACAGCCTCAAGAGACCCAGTACTTC	CASSFGQPQETQYF
TRBV30	TRBD2	TRBJ2-1	-	TGTGCCTGGAGTGTAAGGAGGACTAGCGGAGACAATGAGCAGTTCTTC	CAWSVRRTSGDNEQFF
TRBV2	-	TRBJ1-1	-	TGTGCCAGCAGTTCCGAGGGTCCCTACACTGAAGCTTTCTTT	CASSSEGPYTEAFF
TRBV14	TRBD2	TRBJ2-7	-	TGTGCCAGCAGCCAAGGAGGGACTAGCGGGCCCCGCGGCGAGCAGTACTTC	CASSQGGTSGPRGEQYF
TRBV2	TRBD1	TRBJ1-4	-	TGTGCCAGCAGTCCGGGACAGGGGGAACAAAAACTGTTTTTT	CASSPGQGEQKLFF
TRBV2	TRBD1	TRBJ1-1	-	TGTGCCAGCGGTGACAGGGAGGGCGCTGAAGCTTTCTTT	CASGDREGAEAFF
TRBV5-4	-	TRBJ2-7	few	TGTGCCAGCAGCTCTCCAGGGCCCTACGAGCAGTACTTC	CASSSPGPYEQYF